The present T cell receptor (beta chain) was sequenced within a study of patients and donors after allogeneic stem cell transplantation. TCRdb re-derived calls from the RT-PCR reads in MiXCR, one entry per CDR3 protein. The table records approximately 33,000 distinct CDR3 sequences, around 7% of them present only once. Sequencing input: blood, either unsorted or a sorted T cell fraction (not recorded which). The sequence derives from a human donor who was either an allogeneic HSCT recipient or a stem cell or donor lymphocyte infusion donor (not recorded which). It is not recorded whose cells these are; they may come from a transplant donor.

The CDR3 sequence: CAISESNFYNEQFF. CDR3 DNA sequence: TGTGCCATCAGTGAGTCGAACTTTTACAATGAGCAGTTCTTC. This sequence joins TRBV10-3 and TRBJ2-1, with D unresolved. The CDR3 length is 14 residues. Trimming removed 0 bases at V and 4 bases at J, with 7 bases between. Germline assignment: CDR1 ENHRY and CDR2 SYGVKD.